The clone carrying this T cell receptor beta chain was seen many times. Its antigen remains unknown. This sample was taken from a study of T cell repertoires in cytomegalovirus infection. Study-wide results and caveats: The response measured ex vivo was dominated by TCR beta clonotypes (HLA-C-restricted and CMV-specific).

V was clipped by 4 bases and J by 7 bases; unmatched bases: 4. CDR1 is MNHEY and CDR2 is SMNVEV in the germline V gene (reference sequence). This CDR3 is 14 amino acids long. TCRdb processed the reads anew with MiXCR; each CDR3 protein has one entry. This sample carries roughly 500,000 distinct CDR3 sequences, over 9% of them seen once, and the ten largest clones take 10% to 13%. Sequenced input: PBMCs. This receptor was taken from a human donor in good health (CMV status not recorded). Some clones in this sample may be carry-over from other donors' samples. The V gene is TRBV27, the J gene TRBJ1-6; 7 nucleotides align to TRBD1. The CDR3 DNA sequence: TGTGCCAGCAGTTATCAGGGGGGGAATTCACCCCTCCACTTT. It is translated as CASSYQGGNSPLHF.